Listed below are T cell receptor beta chains from one sample, sequenced in a study of blood T cell repertoires in COVID-19. Sequencing was performed with immunoSEQ multiplex PCR; in TCRdb, only in-frame clones are kept and a portion is missing. The table lists 200,000 or so clones, about 82% of them singletons. Sequencing was performed on peripheral blood. The receptors derive from a woman in her 30s with acute or convalescent COVID-19. The CDR3 runs from the conserved cysteine through the conserved F or W. The D gene is left open where the match is weak. Only some rows state a clone size, as once, few, many or a class for expanded clones.

TRBD1,TRBV10-3,NA,TRBJ1-5,TGTGCCATCAGAGCCGGGACAGTGGATAGCAATCAGCCCCAGCATTTT,CAIRAGTVDSNQPQHF
NA,TRBV15,NA,TRBJ2-3,TGTGCCACCAGCAGAGATGGAGGGCGGGGCACAGATACGCAGTATTTT,CATSRDGGRGTDTQYF
TRBD1,TRBV19,NA,TRBJ2-7,TGTGCCAGTAGTATAGGGACAGGTTCCTACGAGCAGTACTTC,CASSIGTGSYEQYF
NA,TRBV7-3,NA,TRBJ2-6,TGTGCCAGCAGCCCGCATCGTTATAGGCCGAGGAATACCAACGTCCTGACTTTC,CASSPHRYRPRNTNVLTF
TRBD1,TRBV6-5,NA,TRBJ1-6,TGTGCCAGCAGTTTCGGGGGACAGGGTGTTAATTCACCCCTCCACTTT,CASSFGGQGVNSPLHF
NA,TRBV28,NA,TRBJ1-2,TGTGCCAGCAGTTTATTGTCGGGAGGGCGTGGCTACACCTTC,CASSLLSGGRGYTF
TRBD1,TRBV10-3,NA,TRBJ2-2,TGTGCCATCGCGCCCCGGGACAGGGAGGAGTCCGGGGAGCTGTTTTTT,CAIAPRDREESGELFF
TRBD1,TRBV13,NA,TRBJ2-7,TGTGCCAGCAGCTTAGGCCGTGGGACAGGGGGTATTTACTACGAGCAGTACTTC,CASSLGRGTGGIYYEQYF
NA,TRBV5-5,NA,TRBJ1-1,TGTGCCAGCAGCCCCCCGGGGTCTTTGGGGAACACTGAAGCTTTCTTT,CASSPPGSLGNTEAFF
TRBD2,TRBV11-2,NA,TRBJ2-2,TGTGCCAGCAGCTCCTCGAGAGGGAGGGTAGCGGGAATGACCGGGGAGCTGTTTTTT,CASSSSRGRVAGMTGELFF
NA,TRBV19,NA,TRBJ1-5,TGTGCCAGTAGTATATTGGGGGCTGGTCAGCCCCAGCATTTT,CASSILGAGQPQHF
NA,TRBV6-5,NA,TRBJ1-2,TGTGCCACCCACACCTTCAGTATAAACTATGGCTACACCTTC,CATHTFSINYGYTF
NA,TRBV6-2/TRBV6-3,many,TRBJ1-5,TGTGCCAGCAGTCGCCTCCCGGGGAGGGCACCTTCCAATCAGCCCCAGCATTTT,CASSRLPGRAPSNQPQHF
TRBD1,TRBV27,NA,TRBJ2-1,TGTGCCAGCAGTCCCCGAAGACAGGGTCCCGACAATGAGCAGTTCTTC,CASSPRRQGPDNEQFF
TRBD1,TRBV29-1,NA,TRBJ2-2,TGCAGCGTAGGGACAGGGGACACCGGGGAGCTGTTTTTT,CSVGTGDTGELFF
NA,TRBV19,NA,TRBJ2-2,TGTGCCAGTAGTAGGGGGCGCGACACCGGGGAGCTGTTTTTT,CASSRGRDTGELFF
NA,TRBV6-5,once,TRBJ2-7,TGTGCCAGCAGCACCGGAGCCTACGAGCAGTACTTC,CASSTGAYEQYF
NA,TRBV4-1,NA,TRBJ1-3,TGCGCCAGCAGCCAAGGAACAGGGTCGGGCTCTGGAAACACCATATATTTT,CASSQGTGSGSGNTIYF
TRBD2,TRBV28,NA,TRBJ2-3,TGTGCCAGCAGTTTGTGGGGACTAGCGGGAGGCGGGAGCACAGATACGCAGTATTTT,CASSLWGLAGGGSTDTQYF
TRBD1,TRBV4-2,NA,TRBJ1-4,TGTGCCAGCAGCCAAATCAGACAGGGTACTAATGAAAAACTGTTTTTT,CASSQIRQGTNEKLFF
NA,TRBV27,NA,TRBJ1-5,TGTGCCAGCAGTCTGCGACAGATCGGGAGCAATCAGCCCCAGCATTTT,CASSLRQIGSNQPQHF
TRBD2,TRBV5-4,NA,TRBJ2-7,TGTGCCAGCAGCTTTGGGGCGGGAGGCTACTACGAGCAGTACTTC,CASSFGAGGYYEQYF
TRBD1,TRBV7-2,NA,TRBJ1-4,TGTGCCAGCAGCAGACCCGGGACAGATAATGAAAAACTGTTTTTT,CASSRPGTDNEKLFF
NA,TRBV29-1,NA,TRBJ2-7,TGCAGCGTTGAACAGGACAGACCCTACGAGCAGTACTTC,CSVEQDRPYEQYF
NA,TRBV27,NA,TRBJ2-2,TGTGCCAGCAGTTTATTACAGGCAACCACCGGGGAGCTGTTTTTT,CASSLLQATTGELFF
TRBD2,TRBV5-1,NA,TRBJ2-7,TGCGCCAGCAGCTTGGTAGTAGCGGGAGTAGGCTACGAGCAGTACTTC,CASSLVVAGVGYEQYF
TRBD1,TRBV2,once,TRBJ1-1,TGTGCCAGCATCATATGGCAGGGGGTGAACACTGAAGCTTTCTTT,CASIIWQGVNTEAFF
TRBD2,TRBV5-1,few,TRBJ2-3,TGCGCCAGCAGCTTTATTGGCGGTGGAGCGGGGGAGCCCAGGGATACGCAGTATTTT,CASSFIGGGAGEPRDTQYF
NA,TRBV7-2,NA,TRBJ2-1,TGTGCCAGCAGCTTAGTCTTCCGAGGTGGGTCCTACAATGAGCAGTTCTTC,CASSLVFRGGSYNEQFF
NA,TRBV6-1,NA,TRBJ1-1,TGTGCCAGCAGTGATGGGGGCGTCACTGAAGCTTTCTTT,CASSDGGVTEAFF
NA,TRBV5-1,NA,TRBJ2-7,TGCGCCAGCAGCTTGGTCGGGGGAGACTACGAGCAGTACTTC,CASSLVGGDYEQYF
NA,TRBV5-1,NA,TRBJ2-1,TGCGCCAGCAGCTTGGACCAACGCGATGAGCAGTTCTTC,CASSLDQRDEQFF
TRBD2,TRBV6-5,NA,TRBJ2-7,TGTGCCAGCAGTTACTCGACTAGCCTTCTCTACGAGCAGTACTTC,CASSYSTSLLYEQYF
NA,TRBV19,NA,TRBJ1-2,TGTGCCAGTAGCCGCGACCCTTCGGGTGGCTACACCTTC,CASSRDPSGGYTF
NA,TRBV27,NA,TRBJ1-2,TGTGCCAGCAGTTTCGACAGAACTAACTATGGCTACACCTTC,CASSFDRTNYGYTF
NA,TRBV7-9,NA,TRBJ2-2,TGTGCCAGCAGCTCCGGACAGCGATCCCCCACCGGGGAGCTGTTTTTT,CASSSGQRSPTGELFF
TRBD2,TRBV28,NA,TRBJ2-5,TGTGCCAGCAGTCAAGGGGCTAGCGGCAAAGAGACCCAGTACTTC,CASSQGASGKETQYF
NA,TRBV9,NA,TRBJ1-3,TGTGCCAGCAGCGCCTCCCTCTCTGGAAACACCATATATTTT,CASSASLSGNTIYF
NA,TRBV4-1,once,TRBJ1-3,TGCGCCAGCAGCCCACTCGGGGAAAGCGCTGGAAACACCATATATTTT,CASSPLGESAGNTIYF
TRBD2,TRBV11-2,NA,TRBJ2-1,TGTGCCAGCAGCTTAGATCGCAGGGAGCGGGAGGTAGTGAGGAATGAGCAGTTCTTC,CASSLDRREREVVRNEQFF
NA,TRBV5-6,NA,TRBJ2-3,TGTGCCAGCAGTAGAGAAGTTTCCACAGATACGCAGTATTTT,CASSREVSTDTQYF
NA,TRBV5-8,NA,TRBJ2-1,TGTGCCAGCAGCTTCGAGATACTGCAGTTCTTC,CASSFEILQFF
TRBD1,TRBV4-3,once,TRBJ2-5,TGCGCCAGCAGCCAAGACACGGGACAGGGACAAGAGACCCAGTACTTC,CASSQDTGQGQETQYF
TRBD1,TRBV9,NA,TRBJ1-3,TGTGCCAGCAGGGGACAGGGGAGGAACACCATATATTTT,CASRGQGRNTIYF
NA,TRBV5-1,NA,TRBJ2-3,TGCGCCAGCAGCTTGGGTGGCAGGGCGACAGATACGCAGTATTTT,CASSLGGRATDTQYF
TRBD2,TRBV5-4,NA,TRBJ2-3,TGTGCCAGCAGCTTGGGGACTAGCGGCATAAGCACAGATACGCAGTATTTT,CASSLGTSGISTDTQYF
NA,TRBV29-1,few,TRBJ1-1,TGCAGCGTTGCTGGCGGGGTTGGAAACACTGAAGCTTTCTTT,CSVAGGVGNTEAFF
TRBD1,TRBV6-2/TRBV6-3,NA,TRBJ1-5,TGTGCCAGCAGTTACCAGCTGCGACAGGGTCGAAGCAATCAGCCCCAGCATTTT,CASSYQLRQGRSNQPQHF
TRBD2,TRBV28,NA,TRBJ2-1,TGTGCCAGCAGTATAGGACTAGCGGGAGAGCAGTTCTTC,CASSIGLAGEQFF
NA,TRBV4-2,NA,TRBJ1-5,TGTGCCAGCAGCCAAGACATAACGCCAGTTAGCAATCAGCCCCAGCATTTT,CASSQDITPVSNQPQHF
NA,TRBV30,NA,TRBJ1-3,TGTGCCTGGCAACAGGGAATGACGACCATATATTTT,CAWQQGMTTIYF
TRBD2,TRBV27,NA,TRBJ2-1,TGTGCCAGCAGTTCTTGGGCTAGCGGGAGTGTGTCCTACAATGAGCAGTTCTTC,CASSSWASGSVSYNEQFF
NA,TRBV7-9,NA,TRBJ1-4,TGTGCCAGCAGCTTAGAACGGGTGAATGAAAAACTGTTTTTT,CASSLERVNEKLFF
NA,TRBV11-2,NA,TRBJ1-3,TGTGCCAGCAGCTTAGGGCCTGGAAACACCATATATTTT,CASSLGPGNTIYF
TRBD2,TRBV27,NA,TRBJ2-1,TGTGCCAGCAGTTTATGGGGACTAGCGGGAGATGAGCAGTTCTTC,CASSLWGLAGDEQFF
NA,TRBV5-1,NA,TRBJ2-1,TGCGCCAGCAAAAACTTAGAGGCGGGTGAGCAGTTCTTC,CASKNLEAGEQFF
TRBD1,TRBV5-6,NA,TRBJ2-1,TGTGCCAGCAGCCCGGGACAGGGTGATATCCATGAGCAGTTCTTC,CASSPGQGDIHEQFF
TRBD2,TRBV2,NA,TRBJ2-1,TGTGCCAGCAGTGTCGGTATACCAGCGACTAGCGGGAGTGGCAATGAGCAGTTCTTC,CASSVGIPATSGSGNEQFF
TRBD1,TRBV3-1/TRBV3-2,NA,TRBJ1-6,TGTGCCAGCAGCCAAGGACAGGGAGGTTCACCCCTCCACTTT,CASSQGQGGSPLHF